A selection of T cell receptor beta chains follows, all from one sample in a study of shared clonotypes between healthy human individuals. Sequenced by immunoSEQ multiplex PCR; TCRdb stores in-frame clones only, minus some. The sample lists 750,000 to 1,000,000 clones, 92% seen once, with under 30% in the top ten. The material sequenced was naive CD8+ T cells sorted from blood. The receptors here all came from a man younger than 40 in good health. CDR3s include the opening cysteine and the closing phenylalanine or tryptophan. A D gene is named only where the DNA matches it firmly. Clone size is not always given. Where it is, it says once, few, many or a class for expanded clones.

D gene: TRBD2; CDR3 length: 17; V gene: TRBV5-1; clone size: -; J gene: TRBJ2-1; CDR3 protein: CASSPTPTSGYQYEQFF; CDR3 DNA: TGCGCCAGCAGCCCGACGCCGACTAGCGGCTATCAATACGAGCAGTTCTTC
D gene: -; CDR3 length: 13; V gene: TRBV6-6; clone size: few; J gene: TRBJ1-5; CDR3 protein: CASSYFSNQPQHF; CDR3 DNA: TGTGCCAGCAGTTACTTTAGCAATCAGCCCCAGCATTTT
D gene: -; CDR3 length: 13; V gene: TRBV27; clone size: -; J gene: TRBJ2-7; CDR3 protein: CASSFQGTYEQYF; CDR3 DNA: TGTGCCAGCAGTTTCCAGGGAACCTACGAGCAGTACTTC
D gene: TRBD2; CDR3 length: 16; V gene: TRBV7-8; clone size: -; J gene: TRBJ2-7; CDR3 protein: CASSLRPRLAGDEQYF; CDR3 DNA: TGTGCCAGCAGCTTAAGGCCGCGACTAGCGGGAGACGAGCAGTACTTC
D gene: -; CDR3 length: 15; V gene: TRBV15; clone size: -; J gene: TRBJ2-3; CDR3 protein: CATSRDTGGTDTQYF; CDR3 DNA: TGTGCCACCAGCAGAGATACTGGAGGGACAGATACGCAGTATTTT
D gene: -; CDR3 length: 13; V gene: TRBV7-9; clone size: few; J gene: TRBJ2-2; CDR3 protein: CASIGTNTGELFF; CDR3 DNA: TGTGCCAGCATAGGGACGAACACCGGGGAGCTGTTTTTT
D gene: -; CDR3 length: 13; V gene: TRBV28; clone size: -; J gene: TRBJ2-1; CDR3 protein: CASSSDRDNEQFF; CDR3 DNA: TGTGCCAGCAGTTCGGACAGAGACAATGAGCAGTTCTTC
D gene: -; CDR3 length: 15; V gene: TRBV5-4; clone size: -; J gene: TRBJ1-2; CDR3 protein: CASILGDRGIYGYTF; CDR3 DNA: -
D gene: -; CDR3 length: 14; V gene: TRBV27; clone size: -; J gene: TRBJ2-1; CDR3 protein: CASSSNPRGDEQFF; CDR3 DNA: TGTGCCAGCAGTTCCAATCCCAGGGGGGATGAGCAGTTCTTC
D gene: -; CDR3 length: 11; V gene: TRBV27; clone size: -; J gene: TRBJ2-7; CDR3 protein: CASMEGYEQYF; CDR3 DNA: TGTGCCAGCATGGAGGGCTACGAGCAGTACTTC
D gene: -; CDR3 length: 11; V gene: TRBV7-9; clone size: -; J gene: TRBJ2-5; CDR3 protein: CASLDLETQYF; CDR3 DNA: TGTGCCAGCCTCGACCTTGAGACCCAGTACTTC
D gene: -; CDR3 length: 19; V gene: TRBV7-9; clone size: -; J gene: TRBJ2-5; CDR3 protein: CASSLASWAPGKPQETQYF; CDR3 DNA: TGTGCCAGCAGCTTAGCGTCTTGGGCCCCTGGCAAGCCCCAAGAGACCCAGTACTTC
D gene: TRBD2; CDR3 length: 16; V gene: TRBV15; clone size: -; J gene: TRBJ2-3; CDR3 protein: CATSRHPSGSTDTQYF; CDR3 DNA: TGTGCCACCAGCAGACACCCCAGCGGGAGTACAGATACGCAGTATTTT
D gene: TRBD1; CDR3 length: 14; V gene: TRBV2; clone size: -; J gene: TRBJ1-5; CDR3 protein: CASRDGQGNQPQHF; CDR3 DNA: TGTGCCAGCAGAGATGGACAGGGCAATCAGCCCCAGCATTTT
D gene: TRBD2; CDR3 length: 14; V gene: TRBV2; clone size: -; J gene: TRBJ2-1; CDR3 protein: CASEGLADNNEQFF; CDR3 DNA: TGTGCCAGCGAGGGACTAGCGGACAACAATGAGCAGTTCTTC
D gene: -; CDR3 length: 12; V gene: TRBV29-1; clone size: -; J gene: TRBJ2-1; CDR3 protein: CSGKQENNEQFF; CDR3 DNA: TGCAGCGGGAAACAGGAGAACAATGAGCAGTTCTTC
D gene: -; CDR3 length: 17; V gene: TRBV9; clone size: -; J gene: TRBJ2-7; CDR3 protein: CASSVSSRAGHWYEQYF; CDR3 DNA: TGTGCCAGCAGCGTTAGCAGTAGGGCAGGGCATTGGTACGAGCAGTACTTC